These T cell receptor beta chains were read from a single sample in a study of blood T cell repertoires in COVID-19. Assay used: immunoSEQ multiplex PCR; TCRdb lists only in-frame clones, some missing. The sample lists approximately 30,000 clones; over 85% were seen once. Sequenced input: peripheral blood. These receptor sequences come from a human donor in a cohort sampled during active COVID-19. Each CDR3 is given with its conserved first and last residue. Each record gives: CDR3 DNA, CDR3 protein, V gene, J gene, D gene, clone size. The D gene is left open where the match is weak. For some rows the clone size is stated as once, few or many, or as a class when expanded; others skip it.

CDR3nt: TGTGCCAGCTCACCAATGGCCAGGGGCAACACAGATACGCAGTATTTT
CDR3aa: CASSPMARGNTDTQYF
v_gene: TRBV18
j_gene: TRBJ2-3
d_gene: .
abundance: .

CDR3nt: TGTGCCAGCAGCCCGCGGGGGGCCGGGTATGAGCAGTTCTTC
CDR3aa: CASSPRGAGYEQFF
v_gene: TRBV9
j_gene: TRBJ2-1
d_gene: TRBD2
abundance: .

CDR3nt: TGTGCCAGCAGCTCGACTAGCGGGACGATCCCCGGGGAGCTGTTTTTT
CDR3aa: CASSSTSGTIPGELFF
v_gene: TRBV5-4
j_gene: TRBJ2-2
d_gene: TRBD2
abundance: once

CDR3nt: TGTGCCAGCAGTGAGAGAGCTAGCGCCTTCGGTAATGAGCAGTTCTTC
CDR3aa: CASSERASAFGNEQFF
v_gene: TRBV2
j_gene: TRBJ2-1
d_gene: .
abundance: once

CDR3nt: TGTGCCACCCGGACTAGCGGGAACAATGAGCAGTTCTTC
CDR3aa: CATRTSGNNEQFF
v_gene: TRBV5-4
j_gene: TRBJ2-1
d_gene: TRBD2
abundance: .

CDR3nt: TGTGCCAGTAGTATAGATAGTGAGGGCGATCAGCCCCAGCATTTT
CDR3aa: CASSIDSEGDQPQHF
v_gene: TRBV19
j_gene: TRBJ1-5
d_gene: .
abundance: .

CDR3nt: TGTGCCAGCAGCTCTCCCCCCGGACAGGGGTCCGAGCAGTACTTC
CDR3aa: CASSSPPGQGSEQYF
v_gene: TRBV7-2
j_gene: TRBJ2-7
d_gene: TRBD1
abundance: .

CDR3nt: TGTGCCAGCAGTGAAGCCCGCTATTACCTGGCCAAAAACATTCAGTACTTC
CDR3aa: CASSEARYYLAKNIQYF
v_gene: TRBV2
j_gene: TRBJ2-4
d_gene: .
abundance: .

CDR3nt: TGTGCCAGCAGTATCACAGGGGTTCCCTCTGGGGCCAACGTCCTGACTTTC
CDR3aa: CASSITGVPSGANVLTF
v_gene: TRBV28
j_gene: TRBJ2-6
d_gene: TRBD1
abundance: .

CDR3nt: TGTGCCAGTAGTAACAGGGGTTACCAAGAGACCCAGTACTTC
CDR3aa: CASSNRGYQETQYF
v_gene: TRBV19
j_gene: TRBJ2-5
d_gene: TRBD1
abundance: .

CDR3nt: TGTGCCAGCGGGGGGGCGATATACCGTGAGCAGTTCTTC
CDR3aa: CASGGAIYREQFF
v_gene: TRBV6-6
j_gene: TRBJ2-1
d_gene: .
abundance: .

CDR3nt: TGCAGCGCGACTAGGGTAGCCGGGGAGACCCAGTACTTC
CDR3aa: CSATRVAGETQYF
v_gene: TRBV29-1
j_gene: TRBJ2-5
d_gene: .
abundance: .

CDR3nt: TGTGCCAGCAGCCCCGGACTCAACAATGAGCAGTTCTTC
CDR3aa: CASSPGLNNEQFF
v_gene: TRBV7-3
j_gene: TRBJ2-1
d_gene: .
abundance: .

CDR3nt: TGTGCCAGCTCACTGGACTCCACCAAAGAGACCCAGTACTTC
CDR3aa: CASSLDSTKETQYF
v_gene: TRBV18
j_gene: TRBJ2-5
d_gene: .
abundance: .

CDR3nt: TGTGCCAGCAGTTCCCGGACAGAGAGCACTGAAGCTTTCTTT
CDR3aa: CASSSRTESTEAFF
v_gene: TRBV6-2/TRBV6-3
j_gene: TRBJ1-1
d_gene: .
abundance: few

CDR3nt: TGTGCCAGCAGCGCGAGGAACACTGAAGCTTTCTTT
CDR3aa: CASSARNTEAFF
v_gene: TRBV6-6
j_gene: TRBJ1-1
d_gene: .
abundance: .

CDR3nt: TGTGCCAGCAGCTTAGAACTTTTCTCCTACAATGAGCAGTTCTTC
CDR3aa: CASSLELFSYNEQFF
v_gene: TRBV7-9
j_gene: TRBJ2-1
d_gene: .
abundance: .

CDR3nt: TGTGCCAGCAGCGCTACAGGGGGCGGGACTGAAGCTTTCTTT
CDR3aa: CASSATGGGTEAFF
v_gene: TRBV27
j_gene: TRBJ1-1
d_gene: TRBD1
abundance: .

CDR3nt: TGTGCCAGCAGCTCAAAGGCTCAGGCACCACAAGAGACCCAGTACTTC
CDR3aa: CASSSKAQAPQETQYF
v_gene: TRBV7-9
j_gene: TRBJ2-5
d_gene: .
abundance: .

CDR3nt: TGCGCCAGCAGCTTCGCGGTGCGGTCCTACAATGAGCAGTTCTTC
CDR3aa: CASSFAVRSYNEQFF
v_gene: TRBV5-1
j_gene: TRBJ2-1
d_gene: .
abundance: .

CDR3nt: TGTGCCAGCTCTTCCGGGACAGGGGACGGAGCTTTCTTT
CDR3aa: CASSSGTGDGAFF
v_gene: TRBV14
j_gene: TRBJ1-1
d_gene: TRBD1
abundance: .

CDR3nt: TGTGCCAGCAGCCCTAGCGGGGGGGCCGGGAGGGAGCAGTTCTTC
CDR3aa: CASSPSGGAGREQFF
v_gene: TRBV9
j_gene: TRBJ2-1
d_gene: TRBD2
abundance: .